Listed here are 4 T cell receptor beta chains from one sample, sequenced in a study of blood T cell repertoires in COVID-19. The repertoire was sequenced with immunoSEQ multiplex PCR; TCRdb's copy has only in-frame clones and lacks some. The data contain fewer than 150,000 clones, 80% to 85% of them singletons. The sample was PBMCs or T cells enriched from blood (not recorded which). Source of these receptors: a man aged 30 to 45 who had recovered from COVID-19.

J is TRBJ2-6 and V is TRBV19; weak D call: TRBD1 (5 bases). The CDR3 totals 14 residues. V lost 6 bases to trimming and J lost 2 bases, with 8 bases between them. Per the germline V gene, CDR1 is LNHDA and CDR2 is SQIVND (reference sequence). This CDR3 is CASRDSPGANVLTF. The CDR3 DNA is TGTGCCAGTAGAGACAGTCCTGGGGCCAACGTCCTGACTTTC.

This clone was seen a few times. The chain has TRBV2 and TRBJ1-1; 7 bases are a match to TRBD1. V lost 6 bases and J lost 1; bases outside the gene matches: 5. The CDR3 consists of 14 residues. CDR1 SNHLY and CDR2 FYNNEI come from the germline V gene. The CDR3 DNA reads as TGTGCCAGCAGGAGACAGGGTCAGAACACTGAAGCTTTCTTT. The encoded protein is CASRRQGQNTEAFF. The complete variable domain, with remaining parts taken from reference TRBV2 and TRBJ1-1, reads EPEVTQTPSHQVTQMGQEVILRCVPISNHLYFYWYRQILGQKVEFLVSFYNNEISEKSEIFDDQFSVERPDGSNFTLKIRSTKLEDSAMYFCASRRQGQNTEAFFGQGTRLTVV.

CDR3 nucleotides: TGTGCCAGCACCTCCTTAGGAGGATTTTATGGCTACACCTTC. This codes for CASTSLGGFYGYTF. This chain links TRBV6-5 with TRBJ1-2; D unresolved. Trimming stripped 7 bases from V and 5 bases from J, with 17 bases between. Germline-derived CDR1 and CDR2 are MNHEY and SVGAGI. This CDR3 contains 14 residues.

This clone was counted a few times. The rearrangement links TRBV9 to TRBJ2-2; D possibly corresponds to TRBD2 (6 bases). Germline V gene sequence: CDR1 SGDLS, CDR2 YYNGEE. V was pared by 0 bases and J by 1 base, with 7 bases between. The CDR3 runs 15 residues. CDR3 region: CASSVGDWNTGELFF. The CDR3 DNA follows: TGTGCCAGCAGCGTAGGGGACTGGAACACCGGGGAGCTGTTTTTT.